Listed below are T cell receptor beta chains from one sample, sequenced in a study of blood T cell repertoires in COVID-19. The repertoire was sequenced with immunoSEQ multiplex PCR; TCRdb's copy has only in-frame clones and lacks some. The table shows more than 350,000 clones, with roughly nine tenths occurring only once. The sequencing sample was made of peripheral blood. These receptors originate from a woman in her twenties or thirties with COVID-19, enrolled during active disease. Both conserved end residues are part of each CDR3. The order of the fields is CDR3 DNA, CDR3 protein, V gene, clone size, J gene, D gene. A D gene is named only where the DNA matches it firmly. Size is omitted from some rows. Given values are once, few, many or a class for expanded clones.

CDR3nt: TGTGCCAGCAGTTACTTTCACAGGGCCTACAATGAGCAGTTCTTC
CDR3aa: CASSYFHRAYNEQFF
v_gene: TRBV6-5
abundance: -
j_gene: TRBJ2-1
d_gene: -

CDR3nt: TGTGCCAGCAGTTACGGGACTAGCCAGTTCTTC
CDR3aa: CASSYGTSQFF
v_gene: TRBV6-2/TRBV6-3
abundance: -
j_gene: TRBJ2-1
d_gene: TRBD2

CDR3nt: TGTGCCAGCAGCCCGCAATGGCACTCCTACAATGAGCAGTTCTTC
CDR3aa: CASSPQWHSYNEQFF
v_gene: TRBV28
abundance: -
j_gene: TRBJ2-1
d_gene: -

CDR3nt: TGTGCCTGGAGTGTGTCCGGGTTTCTTGGCTACACCTTC
CDR3aa: CAWSVSGFLGYTF
v_gene: TRBV30
abundance: once
j_gene: TRBJ1-2
d_gene: -

CDR3nt: TGTGCCAGTAAGATCTGGGACAGGGGTTTCTCTGGGGCCAACGTCCTGACTTTC
CDR3aa: CASKIWDRGFSGANVLTF
v_gene: TRBV19
abundance: -
j_gene: TRBJ2-6
d_gene: TRBD1

CDR3nt: TGCGCCAGCAGCCAAGGGTTAAGCTATGAAGAGCAGTACTTC
CDR3aa: CASSQGLSYEEQYF
v_gene: TRBV4-3
abundance: -
j_gene: TRBJ2-7
d_gene: -

CDR3nt: TGTGCCGCCGGGAGTAATGAGCAGTTCTTC
CDR3aa: CAAGSNEQFF
v_gene: TRBV24-1
abundance: -
j_gene: TRBJ2-1
d_gene: -

CDR3nt: TGCAGCGTGTGTAGTATGAGGGGGCGAACCGTCGGGGAAGCTTTCTTT
CDR3aa: CSVCSMRGRTVGEAFF
v_gene: TRBV29-1
abundance: -
j_gene: TRBJ1-1
d_gene: TRBD1

CDR3nt: TGCGCCAGCAGCGCCCGACTAGCGGGAGGCCGGGATACGCAGTATTTT
CDR3aa: CASSARLAGGRDTQYF
v_gene: TRBV4-3
abundance: few
j_gene: TRBJ2-3
d_gene: TRBD2

CDR3nt: TGTGCCAGCAGTTCGTCCCCAGGGTCTGGAAACACCATATATTTT
CDR3aa: CASSSSPGSGNTIYF
v_gene: TRBV27
abundance: -
j_gene: TRBJ1-3
d_gene: -

CDR3nt: TGTGCCAGTAGTATTGAGCCGTATAGCAATCAGCCCCAGCATTTT
CDR3aa: CASSIEPYSNQPQHF
v_gene: TRBV19
abundance: -
j_gene: TRBJ1-5
d_gene: -

CDR3nt: TGCAGCGCCGCCACTAGCGGGGTTAGCACAGATACGCAGTATTTT
CDR3aa: CSAATSGVSTDTQYF
v_gene: TRBV29-1
abundance: -
j_gene: TRBJ2-3
d_gene: TRBD2

CDR3nt: TGCGCCAGCACCTGGGCAGGCAACACCGGGGAGCTGTTTTTT
CDR3aa: CASTWAGNTGELFF
v_gene: TRBV5-1
abundance: -
j_gene: TRBJ2-2
d_gene: -

CDR3nt: TGTGCTAGTGGTTTGGATACTAGCTCCCTCTTAGATACGCAGTATTTT
CDR3aa: CASGLDTSSLLDTQYF
v_gene: TRBV12-5
abundance: -
j_gene: TRBJ2-3
d_gene: -

CDR3nt: TGTGCCAGCAGCCGGGACAGTTTAAGTTCACCCCTCCACTTT
CDR3aa: CASSRDSLSSPLHF
v_gene: TRBV2
abundance: once
j_gene: TRBJ1-6
d_gene: TRBD1

CDR3nt: TGTGCCAGCAGCTTAGGTCTTGCGTACGAGCAGTACTTC
CDR3aa: CASSLGLAYEQYF
v_gene: TRBV7-9
abundance: once
j_gene: TRBJ2-7
d_gene: -

CDR3nt: TGTGCCAGCAGCACACGTAACCGGGACAGGGGATACACCGGGGAGCTGTTTTTT
CDR3aa: CASSTRNRDRGYTGELFF
v_gene: TRBV11-3
abundance: once
j_gene: TRBJ2-2
d_gene: TRBD1

CDR3nt: TGTGCCACCAGTGATCCCCCGGGGGGGGCAAGTACAGATACGCAGTATTTT
CDR3aa: CATSDPPGGASTDTQYF
v_gene: TRBV24-1
abundance: -
j_gene: TRBJ2-3
d_gene: TRBD2

CDR3nt: TGCAGCGGGTGCGCGGACAGGGATTCCGGGGAGCTGTTTTTT
CDR3aa: CSGCADRDSGELFF
v_gene: TRBV29-1
abundance: -
j_gene: TRBJ2-2
d_gene: TRBD1

CDR3nt: TGTGCCAGCAGCAGAATTGGCCAGGCCCTTTCGTATGAGCAGTTCTTC
CDR3aa: CASSRIGQALSYEQFF
v_gene: TRBV7-8
abundance: -
j_gene: TRBJ2-1
d_gene: -

CDR3nt: TGCGCCAGCAGCTTGGGCAGGCCCTCCACCGGGGAGCTGTTTTTT
CDR3aa: CASSLGRPSTGELFF
v_gene: TRBV5-1
abundance: once
j_gene: TRBJ2-2
d_gene: -

CDR3nt: TGTGCCAGCAGTCCCCCTACTAGCGCCACCGGGGAGCTGTTTTTT
CDR3aa: CASSPPTSATGELFF
v_gene: TRBV11-2
abundance: -
j_gene: TRBJ2-2
d_gene: TRBD2